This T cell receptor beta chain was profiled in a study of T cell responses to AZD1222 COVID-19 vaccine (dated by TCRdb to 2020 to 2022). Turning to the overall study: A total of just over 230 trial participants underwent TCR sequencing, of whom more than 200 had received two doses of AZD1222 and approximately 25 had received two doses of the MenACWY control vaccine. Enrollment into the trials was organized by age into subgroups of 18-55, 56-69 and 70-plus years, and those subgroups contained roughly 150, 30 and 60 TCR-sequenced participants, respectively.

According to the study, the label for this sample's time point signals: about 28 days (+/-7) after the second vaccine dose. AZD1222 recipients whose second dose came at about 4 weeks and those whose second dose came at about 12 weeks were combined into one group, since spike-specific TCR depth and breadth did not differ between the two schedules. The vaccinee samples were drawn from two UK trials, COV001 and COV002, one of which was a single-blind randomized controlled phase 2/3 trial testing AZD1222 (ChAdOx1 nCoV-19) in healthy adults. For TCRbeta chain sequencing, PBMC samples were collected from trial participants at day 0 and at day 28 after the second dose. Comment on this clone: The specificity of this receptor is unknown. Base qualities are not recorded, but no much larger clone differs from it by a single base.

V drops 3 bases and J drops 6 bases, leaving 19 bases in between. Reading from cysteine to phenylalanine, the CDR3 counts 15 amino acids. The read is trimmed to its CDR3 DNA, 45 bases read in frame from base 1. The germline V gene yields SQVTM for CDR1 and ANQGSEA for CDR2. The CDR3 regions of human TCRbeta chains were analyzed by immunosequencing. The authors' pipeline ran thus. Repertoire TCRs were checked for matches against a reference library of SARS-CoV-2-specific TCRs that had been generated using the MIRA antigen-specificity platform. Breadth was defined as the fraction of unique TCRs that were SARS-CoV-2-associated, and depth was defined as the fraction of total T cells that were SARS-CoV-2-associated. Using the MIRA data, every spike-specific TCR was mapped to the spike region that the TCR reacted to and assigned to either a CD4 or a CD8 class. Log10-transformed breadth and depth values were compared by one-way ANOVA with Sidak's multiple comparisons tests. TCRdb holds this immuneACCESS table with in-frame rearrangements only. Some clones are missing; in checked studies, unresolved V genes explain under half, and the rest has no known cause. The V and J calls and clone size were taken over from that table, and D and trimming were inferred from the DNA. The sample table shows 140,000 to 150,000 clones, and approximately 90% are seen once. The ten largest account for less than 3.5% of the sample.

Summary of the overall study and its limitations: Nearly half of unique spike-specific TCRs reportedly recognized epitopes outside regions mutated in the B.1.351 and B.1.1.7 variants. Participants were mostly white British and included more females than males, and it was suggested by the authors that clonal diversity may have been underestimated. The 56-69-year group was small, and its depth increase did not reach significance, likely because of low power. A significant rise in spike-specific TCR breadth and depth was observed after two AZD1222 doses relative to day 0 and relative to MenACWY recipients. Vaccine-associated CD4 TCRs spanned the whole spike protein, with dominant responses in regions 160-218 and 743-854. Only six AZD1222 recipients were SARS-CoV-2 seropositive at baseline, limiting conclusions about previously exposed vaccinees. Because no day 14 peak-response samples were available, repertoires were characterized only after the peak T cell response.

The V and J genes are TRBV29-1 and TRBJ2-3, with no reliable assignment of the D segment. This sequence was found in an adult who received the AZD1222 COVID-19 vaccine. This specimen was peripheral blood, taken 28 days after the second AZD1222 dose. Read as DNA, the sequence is TGCAGCGTTGAGTTATTGGAGAGCAACGAGGATACGCAGTATTTT. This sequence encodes CSVELLESNEDTQYF.